These 21 T cell receptor beta chains came from one sample sequenced in a study of T cell changes during pregnancy in multiple sclerosis. The method was immunoSEQ multiplex PCR; TCRdb's version includes in-frame clones alone and lacks a portion of them. The sample includes about 36,000 clones, approximately 90% of them seen just once. Sequencing used CD4+ T cells from peripheral blood mononuclear cells, obtained in the first trimester of pregnancy. These TCRs come from a female donor with multiple sclerosis, enrolled in a pregnancy study.

The genes are TRBV7-2 and TRBJ2-3; no firm D call. The CDR3 is 12 amino acids. Trimming cost V 2 bases and J 2 bases, with 2 bases left between them. Germline V CDR1 and CDR2: SGHTA, FQGNSA. The CDR3 DNA sequence: TGTGCCAGCAGCTTACTCACAGATACGCAGTATTTT. It is translated as CASSLLTDTQYF. The whole variable domain, remainder taken from reference TRBV7-2 and TRBJ2-3, is GAGVSQSPSNKVTEKGKDVELRCDPISGHTALYWYRQSLGQGLEFLIYFQGNSAPDKSGLPSDRFSAERTGGSVSTLTIQRTQQEDSAVYLCASSLLTDTQYFGPGTRLTVL.

The chain links TRBV30 to TRBJ1-6; 8 bases agree with TRBD1. With V trimmed by 7 bases and J by 0 bases, 5 bases remained unmatched. There are 15 residues in the CDR3. From germline, CDR1 is GTSNPN and CDR2 SVGIG (reference sequence). The CDR3 DNA reads TGTGCCTTCCGGGACAGGAGCTCCTATAATTCACCCCTCCACTTT. Its translation is CAFRDRSSYNSPLHF.

The gene calls are TRBV11-3 and TRBJ2-3; tentative D call: TRBD2 (6 bases). CDR1 and CDR2 (germline): SGHNT, YENEEA. The length of the CDR3 is 16 residues. V lost 1 base and J 0 bases, leaving 11 bases between the germline ends. The CDR3 DNA reads TGTGCCAGCAGCTTAGGGCCGGGAGCTAGCACAGATACGCAGTATTTT. Protein: CASSLGPGASTDTQYF.

This rearrangement joins TRBV7-9 to TRBJ1-2; no definite D call. V was trimmed by 6 bases and J by 8 bases, leaving 13 bases between them. From germline, CDR1 is SEHNR and CDR2 FQNEAQ (reference sequence). This CDR3 has 12 amino acids. The CDR3: CASSSEAGGYTF. The CDR3 DNA reads TGTGCCAGCAGTTCCGAGGCCGGAGGCTACACCTTC.

V and J are TRBV28 and TRBJ2-7; TRBD2 matches 8 bases. The CDR3 is 14 amino acids. Per the germline V gene, CDR1 is MDHEN and CDR2 is SYDVKM. The V gene end was trimmed by 5 bases and the J gene end by 5 bases; junction bases not matched to a gene: 8. CDR3 nucleotide sequence: TGTGCCAGCAGTCCGGGGAGCGGGAGTCACGAGCAGTACTTC. Protein product: CASSPGSGSHEQYF. Based on the CDR3 plus reference TRBV28 and TRBJ2-7, the full variable domain is DVKVTQSSRYLVKRTGEKVFLECVQDMDHENMFWYRQDPGLGLRLIYFSYDVKMKEKGDIPEGYSVSREKKERFSLILESASTNQTSMYLCASSPGSGSHEQYFGPGTRLTVT.

This clone is a singleton in its sample. The chain combines TRBV19 with TRBJ2-1, with D maybe TRBD1 (6 bases). CDR3 size: 15 residues. The V gene lost 5 bases and the J gene lost 6 bases, with 17 bases spanning the gap. The V gene's germline CDR1 is LNHDA and CDR2 SQIVND (reference sequence). The CDR3 bases are TGTGCCAGTAGTCCCCGTCGAGGGACATCCAATGAGCAGTTCTTC. Translation: CASSPRRGTSNEQFF.

CDR3 loop: CASSSGQLNTEAFF. The CDR3 region has the DNA TGTGCCAGCAGTTCGGGACAGCTGAACACTGAAGCTTTCTTT. J is TRBJ1-1 and V is TRBV6-5; 7 nucleotides agree with TRBD1. The CDR3 is 14 amino acids. Germline CDR1 MNHEY, CDR2 SVGAGI. Trimming cost V 4 bases and J 0 bases; bases outside gene matches: 2.

V and J are TRBV19 and TRBJ1-1, with D possibly TRBD1 on 6 matching bases. The CDR3 has 15 residues. V was pared by 5 bases and J by 1 base, with 14 bases between. CDR1 is LNHDA, CDR2 SQIVND, per germline (reference sequence). CDR3 sequence: CASSPLGQKNTEAFF. CDR3 nucleotide sequence: TGTGCCAGTAGTCCCCTTGGACAGAAGAACACTGAAGCTTTCTTT.

The chain links TRBV7-9 to TRBJ2-3; 7 bases fit TRBD1. CDR3 length: 15 amino acids. CDR1 is SEHNR, CDR2 FQNEAQ, per germline (reference sequence). V gave up 5 bases and J gave up 3 bases; unmatched junction bases: 8. In nucleotides, the CDR3 is TGTGCCAGCAGCCGCGCCGGGACAGTGACAGATACGCAGTATTTT. This sequence encodes CASSRAGTVTDTQYF.

The chain links TRBV7-9 to TRBJ2-5; 9 bases line up with TRBD2. The CDR3 is made up of 17 amino acids. Germline V CDR1 and CDR2: SEHNR, FQNEAQ (reference sequence). With V trimmed by 2 bases and J by 5 bases, 12 bases remained unmatched. The CDR3 region is CASSLKGLAGNYETQYF. In DNA form, the CDR3 reads TGTGCCAGCAGCTTAAAGGGGCTAGCGGGAAATTACGAGACCCAGTACTTC.

The J gene is TRBJ2-2, the V gene TRBV2, with TRBD2 matching 10 bases. The CDR3 covers 17 residues. V was pared by 5 bases and J by 2 bases, with 8 bases of the junction left unmatched. The germline V gene encodes CDR1 SNHLY and CDR2 FYNNEI. The CDR3 bases are TGTGCCAGCAGTCACATTAGCGGGGGGCTTAACACCGGGGAGCTGTTTTTT. Protein: CASSHISGGLNTGELFF. The variable domain in full, with the rest retrieved from reference TRBV2 and TRBJ2-2, is EPEVTQTPSHQVTQMGQEVILRCVPISNHLYFYWYRQILGQKVEFLVSFYNNEISEKSEIFDDQFSVERPDGSNFTLKIRSTKLEDSAMYFCASSHISGGLNTGELFFGEGSRLTVL.

The chain joins TRBV14 to TRBJ2-2; D is possibly TRBD1 (6 bases). In germline, CDR1 is SGHDN, CDR2 FVKESK. The CDR3 contains 18 residues. Trimming took 4 bases from V and 0 from J, leaving 18 bases between them. CDR3 protein: CASSPRPFRGSNTGELFF. In DNA, the CDR3 is TGTGCCAGCAGCCCCCGCCCTTTCAGGGGATCGAACACCGGGGAGCTGTTTTTT.

V gene TRBV28 combines with J gene TRBJ1-2; 7 positions match TRBD1. Germline-derived CDR1 and CDR2 are MDHEN and SYDVKM. V dropped 5 bases and J dropped 8; count of bases not matched to a gene: 5. The CDR3 is 12 amino acids. CDR3 bases: TGTGCCAGCAGTGGCAGGGGGTTCGGCTACACCTTC. It is translated as CASSGRGFGYTF.

J is TRBJ2-7 and V is TRBV7-2, with D possibly matching TRBD1 (6 bases). CDR1 is SGHTA and CDR2 is FQGNSA in the germline V gene. The CDR3 extends over 16 amino acids. Trimming stripped 1 base from V and 3 bases from J, with 16 bases between. CDR3 sequence: CASSLDVWTAVYEQYF. DNA of the CDR3: TGTGCCAGCAGCTTAGACGTGTGGACAGCCGTCTACGAGCAGTACTTC. Full variable domain (missing parts from reference TRBV7-2 and TRBJ2-7): GAGVSQSPSNKVTEKGKDVELRCDPISGHTALYWYRQSLGQGLEFLIYFQGNSAPDKSGLPSDRFSAERTGGSVSTLTIQRTQQEDSAVYLCASSLDVWTAVYEQYFGPGTRLTVT.

This clone was detected only a few times. The chain combines TRBV6-4 with TRBJ1-1; D not certain. Germline assignment: CDR1 MRHNA and CDR2 SNTAGT. There are 17 residues in the CDR3. Trimming took off 5 bases at V and 1 base at J, with 20 bases between the two ends. The CDR3 bases are TGTGCCAGCAGTTGTAGGGAGGGTATGGTTCGGAACACTGAAGCTTTCTTT. Residues: CASSCREGMVRNTEAFF.

The chain carries TRBV5-1 and TRBJ1-3; 8 bases line up with TRBD1. The ends lost 1 base at V and 4 bases at J; junction bases unmatched: 4. CDR3 size: 15 residues. Germline V CDR1 and CDR2: SGHRS, YFSETQ. CDR3 DNA sequence: TGCGCCAGCAGCTTGCAGGGGGCAGGGGGAAACACCATATATTTT. Protein sequence: CASSLQGAGGNTIYF. Full variable domain (missing parts from reference TRBV5-1 and TRBJ1-3): KAGVTQTPRYLIKTRGQQVTLSCSPISGHRSVSWYQQTPGQGLQFLFEYFSETQRNKGNFPGRFSGRQFSNSRSEMNVSTLELGDSALYLCASSLQGAGGNTIYFGEGSWLTVV.

This clone was detected once. This sequence joins TRBV27 and TRBJ2-1, with TRBD1 matching over 8 bases. CDR1 MNHEY and CDR2 SMNVEV come from the germline V gene (reference sequence). Germline trimming cut 3 bases from V and 2 bases from J; bases unmatched to any gene: 3. The CDR3 is 15 amino acids. CDR3 residues: CASSFVTGAYNEQFF. The CDR3 DNA sequence: TGTGCCAGCAGTTTCGTGACAGGGGCCTACAATGAGCAGTTCTTC.

This clone was seen once. The rearrangement joins TRBV28 to TRBJ1-1; no clear D gene. V was trimmed by 1 base and J by 8 bases, leaving 14 bases between them. Germline-derived CDR1 and CDR2 are MDHEN and SYDVKM. There are 14 residues in the CDR3. CDR3 coding DNA: TGTGCCAGCAGTTTATATGGCCGGCCAGCGGAAGCTTTCTTT. Protein product: CASSLYGRPAEAFF.

The rearrangement joins TRBV7-2 to TRBJ1-2; 7 positions match TRBD1. CDR1 SGHTA and CDR2 FQGNSA come from the germline V gene. The CDR3 has 13 amino acids. The V segment lost 4 bases and the J segment 5 bases; nucleotides outside the gene matches: 4. CDR3 in DNA: TGTGCCAGCAGCTGGGACAGAAGTTATGGCTACACCTTC. Protein product: CASSWDRSYGYTF.

The V and J genes are TRBV6-5 and TRBJ2-1, with TRBD2 identical over 8 bases. CDR1 and CDR2 (germline): MNHEY, SVGAGI. This CDR3 comprises 14 residues. The V segment lost 4 bases and the J segment 8 bases; nucleotides outside the gene matches: 7. The CDR3: CASSSPGTRHEQFF. CDR3 coding DNA: TGTGCCAGCAGTTCCCCCGGGACTAGGCATGAGCAGTTCTTC.

V is TRBV25-1 and J is TRBJ1-1; D not resolved. V was clipped by 8 bases and J by 7 bases, with 11 bases between them. Germline V lookup: CDR1 MGHDK, CDR2 SYGVNS. The CDR3 is 11 amino acids. The CDR3, as DNA: TGTGCCAGCCGAGGCCTAGTTGAAGCTTTCTTT. Translated: CASRGLVEAFF. Looking up the rest from reference TRBV25-1 and TRBJ1-1 gives the full variable domain: EADIYQTPRYLVIGTGKKITLECSQTMGHDKMYWYQQDPGMELHLIHYSYGVNSTEKGDLSSESTVSRIRTEHFPLTLESARPSHTSQYLCASRGLVEAFFGQGTRLTVV.